Here is one T cell receptor beta chain with its context. This specimen belongs to a study of PD-L1 blockade in urothelial cancer. Generated by immunoSEQ multiplex PCR, the TCRdb table keeps only in-frame clones and is missing some. The table includes roughly 51,000 clones, 79% detected once. Germline CDR1 and CDR2: SGHRS and YFSETQ. The CDR3 has 14 amino acids. V was trimmed by 2 bases and J by 8 bases, leaving 14 bases between them. The sample's time point: pretreatment peripheral blood. The TCR was taken from a man in his 70s with urothelial cancer. The sequencing here drew on PBMCs, taken around atezolizumab (anti-PD-L1) treatment. The V gene is TRBV5-1, the J gene TRBJ2-1, with TRBD2 as a possible D gene (6 bases). This CDR3 is CASSLGTEGDEQFF. Written as DNA, the CDR3 is TGCGCCAGCAGCTTAGGGACGGAGGGCGATGAGCAGTTCTTC.